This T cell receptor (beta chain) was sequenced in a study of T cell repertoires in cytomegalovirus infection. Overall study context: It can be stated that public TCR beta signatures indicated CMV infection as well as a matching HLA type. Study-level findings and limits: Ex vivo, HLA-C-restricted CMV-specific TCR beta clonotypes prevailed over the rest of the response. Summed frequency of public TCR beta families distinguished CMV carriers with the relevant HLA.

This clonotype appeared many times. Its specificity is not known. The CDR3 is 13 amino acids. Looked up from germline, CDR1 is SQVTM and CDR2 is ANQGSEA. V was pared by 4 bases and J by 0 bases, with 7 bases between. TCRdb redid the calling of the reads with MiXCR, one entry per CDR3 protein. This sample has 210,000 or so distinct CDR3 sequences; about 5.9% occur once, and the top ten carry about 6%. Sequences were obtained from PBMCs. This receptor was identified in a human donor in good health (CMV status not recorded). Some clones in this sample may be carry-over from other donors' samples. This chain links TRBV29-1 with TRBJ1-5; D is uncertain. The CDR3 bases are TGCAGCGTTGCGGGGTCTAGCAATCAGCCCCAGCATTTT. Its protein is CSVAGSSNQPQHF.